This T cell receptor (beta chain) stems from a study of blood T cell repertoires in COVID-19. Study background: Researchers got acute and convalescent COVID-19 samples from the United States, Italy and Spain. PBMCs, B-cell-depleted T cells, or T cells were the source of the cDNA or gDNA that made up the material.

Germline assignment: CDR1 SGHDT and CDR2 YYEEEE. J gave up 4 bases and V 1 base, and 9 bases lay outside the gene matches. The CDR3 is 16 residues long. Authors' methods: Nucleated cell number was recorded as an estimate derived from reference gene primer amplification. The assay was immunoSEQ multiplex PCR, and TCRdb's table has in-frame clones only and misses some. V, J and clone size were drawn from that table, and D and trimming were deduced from the DNA. The sample contains fewer than 200,000 clones, roughly 88% of which appear only once. The chain links TRBV5-6 to TRBJ2-3; 7 bases fit TRBD2. The clonotype was recovered from a woman older than 75 with active or convalescent COVID-19. The specimen was peripheral blood. CDR3 amino acids: CASSLRAGRISDTQYF. The CDR3 nucleotides read TGTGCCAGCAGCTTGAGAGCGGGGAGAATATCAGATACGCAGTATTTT.